This T cell receptor beta chain was sequenced during a study of OX40 agonist ivuxolimab in advanced cancers. Study summary: One hepatocellular carcinoma and two cutaneous melanoma patients partially responded.

Overall study results and limits: On average, CD8+ T cells had more expanded clones than CD4+.

In regard to this clone: Its cognate antigen is unknown.

Sequencing used immunoSEQ multiplex PCR; TCRdb keeps in-frame clones, though not all of them. The repertoire includes 40,000 to 60,000 clones, about 90% of them detected once, and 3% to 4% sits in the top ten. At baseline, cycle 4 day 1, and cycle 7 day 1, blood was sampled. With V trimmed by 0 bases and J by 0 bases, 9 bases remained unmatched. The CDR3 has 20 amino acids. In germline, CDR1 is MGHRA, CDR2 YSYEKL. The rearrangement uses TRBV4-1 and TRBJ2-1, with 12 bases lining up with TRBD2. The TCR comes from an adult with an advanced solid tumor such as melanoma, head and neck, liver or kidney cancer. The sequenced sample was CD4+ or CD8+ T cells sorted from blood, obtained in a trial of the OX40 agonist ivuxolimab. CDR3 loop: CASSQEPGTSGYSSYNEQFF. In DNA, the CDR3 is TGCGCCAGCAGCCAAGAGCCAGGGACTAGCGGGTATAGCTCCTACAATGAGCAGTTCTTC.